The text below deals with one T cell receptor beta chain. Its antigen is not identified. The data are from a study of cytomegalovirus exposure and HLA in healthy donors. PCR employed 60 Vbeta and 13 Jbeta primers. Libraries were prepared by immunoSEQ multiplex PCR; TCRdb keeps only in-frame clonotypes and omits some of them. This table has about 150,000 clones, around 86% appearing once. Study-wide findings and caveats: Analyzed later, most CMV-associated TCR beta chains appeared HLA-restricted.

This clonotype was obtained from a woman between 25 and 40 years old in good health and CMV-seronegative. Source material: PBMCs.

The CDR3 loop is CASSQTGQGNYGYTF. The CDR3 DNA sequence: TGTGCCAGCAGCCAAACGGGACAGGGGAACTATGGCTACACCTTC. The chain links TRBV16 to TRBJ1-2, with 10 bases that match TRBD1. The CDR3 contains 15 residues. Germline V gene sequence: CDR1 KGHSY, CDR2 FQNENV. The V gene end was trimmed by 2 bases and the J gene end by 2 bases; junction bases not matched to a gene: 2.